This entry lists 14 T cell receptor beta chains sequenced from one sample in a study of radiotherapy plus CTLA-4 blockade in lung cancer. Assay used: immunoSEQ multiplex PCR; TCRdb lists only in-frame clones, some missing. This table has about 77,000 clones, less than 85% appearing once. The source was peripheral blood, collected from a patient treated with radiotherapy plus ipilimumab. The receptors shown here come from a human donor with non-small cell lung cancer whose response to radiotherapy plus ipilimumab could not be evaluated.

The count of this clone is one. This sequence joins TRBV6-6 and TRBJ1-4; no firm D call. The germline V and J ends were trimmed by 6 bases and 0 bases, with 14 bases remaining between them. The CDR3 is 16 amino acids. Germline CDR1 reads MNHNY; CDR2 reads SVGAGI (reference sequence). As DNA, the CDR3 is TGTGCCAGCAGCCTCCGGCCGAGGGCAACTAATGAAAAACTGTTTTTT. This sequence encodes CASSLRPRATNEKLFF.

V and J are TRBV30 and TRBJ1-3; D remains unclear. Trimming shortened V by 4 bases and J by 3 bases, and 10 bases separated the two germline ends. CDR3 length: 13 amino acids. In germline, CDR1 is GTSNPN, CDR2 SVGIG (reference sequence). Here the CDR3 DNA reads TGTGCCTGGACGCAAGGAGGTGGAAACACCATATATTTT. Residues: CAWTQGGGNTIYF.

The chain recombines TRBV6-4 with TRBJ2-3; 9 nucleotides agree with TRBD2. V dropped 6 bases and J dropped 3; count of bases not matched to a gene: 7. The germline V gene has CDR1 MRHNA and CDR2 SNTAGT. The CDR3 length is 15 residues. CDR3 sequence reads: CASRNSGSWTDTQYF. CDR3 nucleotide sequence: TGTGCCAGCAGGAATAGCGGGAGTTGGACAGATACGCAGTATTTT.

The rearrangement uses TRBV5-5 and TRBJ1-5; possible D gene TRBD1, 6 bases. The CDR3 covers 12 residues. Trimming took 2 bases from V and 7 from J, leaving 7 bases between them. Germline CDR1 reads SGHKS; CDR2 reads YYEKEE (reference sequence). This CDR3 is CASSFTGQPQHF. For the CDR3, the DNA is TGTGCCAGCAGCTTTACAGGGCAGCCCCAGCATTTT.

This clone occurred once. CDR3: CASSYWGESTDTQYF. DNA of the CDR3: TGTGCCAGCAGTTACTGGGGGGAGAGCACAGATACGCAGTATTTT. V and J are TRBV6-6 and TRBJ2-3; a possible D gene is TRBD2 (6 bases). V lost 1 base, J lost 0 bases, and 8 bases lay in between. The CDR3 length is 15 residues. Germline-derived CDR1 and CDR2 are MNHNY and SVGAGI (reference sequence).

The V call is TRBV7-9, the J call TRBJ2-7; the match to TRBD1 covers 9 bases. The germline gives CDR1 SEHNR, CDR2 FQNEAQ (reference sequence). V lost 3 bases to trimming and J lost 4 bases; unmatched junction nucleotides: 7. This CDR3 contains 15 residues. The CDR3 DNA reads TGTGCCAGCAGCTTGATCCGGGACAGGGCTTACGAGCAGTACTTC. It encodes CASSLIRDRAYEQYF.

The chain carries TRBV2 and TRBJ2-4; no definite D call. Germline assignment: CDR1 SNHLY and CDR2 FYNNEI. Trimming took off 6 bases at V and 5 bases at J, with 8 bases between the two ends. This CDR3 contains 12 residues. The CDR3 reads CASSYGENIQYF. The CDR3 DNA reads TGTGCCAGCAGCTATGGTGAAAACATTCAGTACTTC. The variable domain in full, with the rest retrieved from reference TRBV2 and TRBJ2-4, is EPEVTQTPSHQVTQMGQEVILRCVPISNHLYFYWYRQILGQKVEFLVSFYNNEISEKSEIFDDQFSVERPDGSNFTLKIRSTKLEDSAMYFCASSYGENIQYFGAGTRLSVL.

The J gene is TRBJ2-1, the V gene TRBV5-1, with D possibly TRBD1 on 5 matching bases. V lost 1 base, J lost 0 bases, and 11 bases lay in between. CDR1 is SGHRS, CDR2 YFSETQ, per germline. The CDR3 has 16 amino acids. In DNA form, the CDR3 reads TGCGCCAGCAGCTTGAGGGGATCGACCTCCTACAATGAGCAGTTCTTC. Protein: CASSLRGSTSYNEQFF.

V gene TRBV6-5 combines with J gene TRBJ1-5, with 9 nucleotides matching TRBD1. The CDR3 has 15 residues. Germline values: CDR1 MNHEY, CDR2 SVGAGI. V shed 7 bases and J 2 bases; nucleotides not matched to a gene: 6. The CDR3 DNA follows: TGTGCCAGCACCCCGGACAGGGGAGGCAATCAGCCCCAGCATTTT. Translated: CASTPDRGGNQPQHF.

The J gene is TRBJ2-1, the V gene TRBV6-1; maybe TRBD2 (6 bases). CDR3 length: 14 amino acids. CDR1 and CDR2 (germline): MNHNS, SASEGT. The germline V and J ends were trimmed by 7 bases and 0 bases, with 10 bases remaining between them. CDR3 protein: CASIMTSSYNEQFF. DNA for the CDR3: TGTGCCAGCATTATGACTAGCTCCTACAATGAGCAGTTCTTC.

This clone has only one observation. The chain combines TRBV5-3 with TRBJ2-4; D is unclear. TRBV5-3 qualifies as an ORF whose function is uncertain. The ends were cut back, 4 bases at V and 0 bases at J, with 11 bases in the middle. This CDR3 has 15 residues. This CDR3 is CARSVRVEAKNIQYF. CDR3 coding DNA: TGTGCCAGAAGCGTTCGGGTGGAAGCCAAAAACATTCAGTACTTC.

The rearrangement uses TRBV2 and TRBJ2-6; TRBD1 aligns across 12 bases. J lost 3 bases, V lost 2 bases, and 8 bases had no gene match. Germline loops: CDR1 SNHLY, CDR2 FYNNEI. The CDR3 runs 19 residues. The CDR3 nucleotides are TGTGCCAGCAGTGAATGGCTTGGGGACAGGGGGCGTGGGGCCAACGTCCTGACTTTC. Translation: CASSEWLGDRGRGANVLTF.

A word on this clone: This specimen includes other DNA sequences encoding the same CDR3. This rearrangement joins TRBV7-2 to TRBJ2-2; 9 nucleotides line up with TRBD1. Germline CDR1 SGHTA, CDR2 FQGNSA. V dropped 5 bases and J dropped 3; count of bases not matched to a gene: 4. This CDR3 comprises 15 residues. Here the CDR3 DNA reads TGTGCCAGCAGCCTGCGGGACAGGGACACCGGGGAGCTGTTTTTT. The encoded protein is CASSLRDRDTGELFF.

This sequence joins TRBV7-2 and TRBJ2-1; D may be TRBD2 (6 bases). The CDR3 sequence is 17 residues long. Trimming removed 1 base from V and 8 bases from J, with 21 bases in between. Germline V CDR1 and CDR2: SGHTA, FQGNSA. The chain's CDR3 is CASSLGWELAGGDEQFF. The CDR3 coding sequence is TGTGCCAGCAGCTTAGGTTGGGAACTAGCCGGGGGAGATGAGCAGTTCTTC.